The sequence of this T cell receptor beta chain was determined in a study of radiotherapy plus CTLA-4 blockade in lung cancer. The study's findings and limits: Tumor-origin TCR clones grew in blood after radiotherapy plus ipilimumab. Early shifts in blood T cell clones, with interferon-beta, reportedly predicted response best.

TCRdb's copy holds only in-frame clones and misses some; the assay was immunoSEQ multiplex PCR. The sample yields 45,000 to 55,000 clones, approximately 76% seen once. From germline, CDR1 is SGHRS and CDR2 YFSETQ. The CDR3 is 13 amino acids. V shed 0 bases and J shed 10 bases, with 11 bases lying between them. With regard to this clone: Its antigen is currently unknown.

The origin of this receptor is a human donor with non-small cell lung cancer who had stable disease on radiotherapy plus ipilimumab. The sample here was peripheral blood, taken from a patient treated with radiotherapy plus ipilimumab. This chain connects TRBV5-1 to TRBJ2-1; D gene ambiguous. The CDR3 spells CASSLAPLSEQFF. The CDR3 DNA reads as TGCGCCAGCAGCTTGGCTCCCCTCTCCGAGCAGTTCTTC.